Listed here are 27 T cell receptor beta chains from one sample, sequenced in a study of cytomegalovirus exposure and HLA in healthy donors. Use of 60 Vbeta and 13 Jbeta primers characterized the PCR. Profiling relied on immunoSEQ multiplex PCR, and the TCRdb table lists in-frame clones only, not all of them. The repertoire table contains 120,000 to 150,000 clones. Sequenced material: PBMCs. Receptor source: a woman aged 45-65 years in good health and CMV-seronegative.

The rearrangement links TRBV7-3 to TRBJ2-1; D perhaps matches TRBD1 (5 bases). The CDR3 is 16 amino acids. Germline CDR1 and CDR2: SGHTA and FQGTGA. The V end was cut by 4 bases, the J end by 3 bases, with 16 bases between. The CDR3 protein is CASSSLPDKDYNEQFF. CDR3 nucleotides: TGTGCCAGCAGCTCCCTCCCGGACAAGGACTACAATGAGCAGTTCTTC.

With respect to this clone: The junction departs from the called germline gene at one end, perhaps through a read error. The chain couples TRBV7-9 to TRBJ2-1; TRBD1 is a possible D gene (6 bases). CDR3 length: 12 amino acids. The germline V gene encodes CDR1 SEHNR and CDR2 FQNEAQ (reference sequence). CDR3 DNA: TGTGCCAGCAGCTTAGTCGAGACAGGTGAAATCTTC. Its protein is CASSLVETGEIF.

The CDR3 protein is CASSRTDYGYTF. The CDR3 bases are TGTGCCAGCAGCCGGACTGACTATGGCTACACCTTC. The chain uses TRBV7-8 and TRBJ1-2; D uncertain. V lost 5 bases to trimming and J lost 3 bases, with 7 bases between them. Germline V gene sequence: CDR1 SGHVS, CDR2 FQNEAQ. The CDR3 length is 12 residues.

The chain joins TRBV6-5 to TRBJ2-5, with a possible D match to TRBD1 (6 bases). Deletions cut 5 bases from V and 0 bases from J, with 13 bases between. The germline CDR1 and CDR2 sequences are MNHEY and SVGAGI. The CDR3 is 15 amino acids. CDR3 DNA: TGTGCCAGCAGTCCCCAGACAGGCGACCAAGAGACCCAGTACTTC. It translates to CASSPQTGDQETQYF.

The chain joins TRBV29-1 to TRBJ1-1; D is unresolved. V was trimmed by 7 bases and J by 1 base, leaving 16 bases between them. From germline, CDR1 is SQVTM and CDR2 ANQGSEA. This CDR3 has 14 amino acids. The chain's CDR3 is CSETRGGRNTEAFF. The DNA for the CDR3 is TGCAGCGAGACCCGAGGCGGGAGGAACACTGAAGCTTTCTTT.

The chain joins TRBV12-5 to TRBJ2-5, with D perhaps matching TRBD2 (6 bases). The CDR3 sequence is 14 residues long. Trimming took 7 bases from V and 5 from J, leaving 17 bases between them. Germline values: CDR1 LGHNT, CDR2 FRNRAP. As DNA, the CDR3 is TGTGCTAGTGCCGTGGGGGGTATCCAGGAGACCCAGTACTTC. This codes for CASAVGGIQETQYF.

The V and J genes are TRBV18 and TRBJ2-1, with D tentatively TRBD2 (5 bases). Trimming removed 1 base at V and 2 bases at J, with 9 bases between. The CDR3 runs 15 residues. Germline CDR1 reads KGHSH; CDR2 reads LQKENI. CDR3 in amino acids: CASSPQTIPYNEQFF. In DNA form, the CDR3 reads TGTGCCAGCTCACCACAGACTATCCCCTACAATGAGCAGTTCTTC.

The chain is built from TRBV13 and TRBJ2-1; no firm D call. This CDR3 spans 13 amino acids. Trimming took off 0 bases at V and 6 bases at J, with 6 bases between the two ends. Germline lookup yields CDR1 PRHDT and CDR2 FYEKMQ (reference sequence). The DNA of the CDR3 is TGTGCCAGCAGCTTAGGCCTAGGCAATGAGCAGTTCTTC. The encoded protein is CASSLGLGNEQFF.

V is TRBV5-1 and J is TRBJ2-7, with TRBD1 matching over 9 bases. This CDR3 comprises 15 residues. Trimming took 4 bases from V and 0 from J; bases not matched to a gene: 5. Germline V lookup: CDR1 SGHRS, CDR2 YFSETQ. The CDR3 is CASSPRTGDSYEQYF. The CDR3 coding sequence is TGCGCCAGCAGCCCAAGGACAGGGGACTCCTACGAGCAGTACTTC.

The chain carries TRBV5-1 and TRBJ1-2; D remains ambiguous. Germline CDR1 SGHRS, CDR2 YFSETQ. The CDR3 sequence is 14 residues long. V lost 4 bases and J 2 bases, leaving 12 bases between the germline ends. DNA for the CDR3: TGCGCCAGCAGCACGACCGGACTCAACTATGGCTACACCTTC. Translating it yields CASSTTGLNYGYTF.

The chain recombines TRBV28 with TRBJ1-5; D is perhaps TRBD1 (6 bases). V was shortened by 8 bases and J by 0 bases, with 11 bases between the two germline ends. Germline CDR1 is MDHEN and CDR2 is SYDVKM. This CDR3 contains 14 residues. The CDR3 DNA is TGTGCCAGCGGACAGCGTTATAGCAATCAGCCCCAGCATTTT. It specifies CASGQRYSNQPQHF.

The rearrangement uses TRBV9 and TRBJ2-1; D is ambiguous. Trimming removed 4 bases from V and 8 bases from J, with 13 bases in between. This CDR3 spans 13 amino acids. Germline V lookup: CDR1 SGDLS, CDR2 YYNGEE. DNA for the CDR3: TGTGCCAGCAGCCTCACGCGAGTCGATGAGCAGTTCTTC. Its translation is CASSLTRVDEQFF.

The CDR3 here is CASTATGVYEQYF. The DNA for the CDR3 is TGTGCCAGCACCGCGACAGGGGTCTACGAGCAGTACTTC. V is TRBV27 and J is TRBJ2-7; the match to TRBD1 covers 8 bases. The CDR3 totals 13 residues. V lost 7 bases to trimming and J lost 3 bases; unmatched junction nucleotides: 5. Looked up from germline, CDR1 is MNHEY and CDR2 is SMNVEV (reference sequence).

The CDR3 DNA follows: TGTGCCAGCGCCGGACAGGGCAGGGAGACCCAGTACTTC. Its protein product is CASAGQGRETQYF. V usage is TRBV14 and J usage is TRBJ2-5, with 8 positions matching TRBD1. Germline-derived CDR1 and CDR2 are SGHDN and FVKESK. The CDR3 is made up of 13 amino acids. The V segment lost 8 bases and the J segment 5 bases; nucleotides outside the gene matches: 7.

The chain recombines TRBV4-1 with TRBJ2-3; 8 bases are a match to TRBD2. The V gene's germline CDR1 is MGHRA and CDR2 YSYEKL. With 0 bases clipped from V and 5 bases from J, the junction kept 10 bases outside the gene matches. The CDR3 is made up of 17 amino acids. The CDR3 loop is CASSQDWPSGSGDTQYF. The CDR3 region has the DNA TGCGCCAGCAGCCAAGATTGGCCGAGCGGGAGTGGAGATACGCAGTATTTT.

The genes are TRBV11-1 and TRBJ2-3; D possibly corresponds to TRBD2 (5 bases). The CDR3 has 13 residues. In germline, CDR1 is SGHAT, CDR2 FQDESV (reference sequence). V was pared by 2 bases and J by 5 bases, with 8 bases between. The CDR3 spells CASSLLSVDTQYF. The CDR3 nucleotides are TGTGCCAGCAGCTTACTTAGCGTAGATACGCAGTATTTT.

The rearrangement links TRBV6-6 to TRBJ2-7; the D gene is possibly TRBD2 (7 bases). Germline V gives CDR1 MNHNY, CDR2 SVGAGI (reference sequence). The CDR3 is 14 amino acids. V was cut by 6 bases and J by 6 bases, with 18 bases left in between. CDR3 sequence reads: CASRLLAGAGEQYF. In DNA, the CDR3 is TGTGCCAGCAGGTTACTGGCGGGGGCCGGCGAGCAGTACTTC.

J is TRBJ2-7 and V is TRBV28, with D possibly being TRBD1 (5 bases). The V gene lost 5 bases and the J gene lost 2 bases, with 13 bases spanning the gap. The CDR3 covers 14 residues. CDR1 and CDR2 (germline): MDHEN, SYDVKM. The DNA for the CDR3 is TGTGCCAGCAGTCTCACAGGACCCGCCTACGAGCAGTACTTC. Protein: CASSLTGPAYEQYF.

The chain is built from TRBV19 and TRBJ1-2; no clear D. This CDR3 contains 15 residues. Trimming shortened V by 3 bases and J by 2 bases, and 13 bases separated the two germline ends. Germline CDR1 reads LNHDA; CDR2 reads SQIVND (reference sequence). CDR3 protein: CASSIRASKNYGYTF. The CDR3 DNA is TGTGCCAGTAGTATCCGGGCTAGCAAAAACTATGGCTACACCTTC.

The rearrangement joins TRBV30 to TRBJ1-2; 9 nucleotides align to TRBD1. The CDR3 extends over 14 amino acids. Looked up from germline, CDR1 is GTSNPN and CDR2 is SVGIG (reference sequence). V lost 6 bases, J lost 4 bases, and 9 bases stayed unmatched. CDR3 region: CACQGDRDFYGYTF. CDR3 DNA: TGTGCCTGCCAGGGGGACAGGGACTTCTATGGCTACACCTTC.

The chain recombines TRBV6-1 with TRBJ1-6; the D gene is possibly TRBD1 (5 bases). V gave up 7 bases and J gave up 8 bases, with 15 bases separating them. The CDR3 totals 14 residues. Per the germline V gene, CDR1 is MNHNS and CDR2 is SASEGT. The DNA of the CDR3 is TGTGCCAGCACCGACAGCCTCCTTTATTCACCCCTCCACTTT. This codes for CASTDSLLYSPLHF.

V usage is TRBV19 and J usage is TRBJ2-5, with TRBD2 matching over 10 bases. CDR1 and CDR2 (germline): LNHDA, SQIVND (reference sequence). The CDR3 length is 16 residues. With 5 bases clipped from V and 4 bases from J, the junction kept 10 bases outside the gene matches. The CDR3 sequence is CASSPRAGGPGETQYF. CDR3 DNA: TGTGCCAGTAGTCCCCGAGCGGGAGGGCCGGGAGAGACCCAGTACTTC.

V usage is TRBV6-6 and J usage is TRBJ2-3; 7 bases agree with TRBD2. Germline CDR1 and CDR2: MNHNY and SVGAGI (reference sequence). Germline trimming cut 7 bases from V and 7 bases from J; bases unmatched to any gene: 5. The CDR3 consists of 12 residues. The CDR3 protein is CASTPGGNTQYF. CDR3 in DNA: TGTGCCAGCACGCCGGGAGGAAATACGCAGTATTTT.

The V call is TRBV16, the J call TRBJ2-7, with D maybe TRBD1 (6 bases). This CDR3 spans 16 amino acids. Germline CDR1 and CDR2: KGHSY and FQNENV. V was cut by 0 bases and J by 6 bases, with 18 bases left in between. CDR3 loop: CASSQSSWGTGSEQYF. The CDR3 bases are TGTGCCAGCAGCCAATCATCGTGGGGCACAGGGAGCGAGCAGTACTTC.

The CDR3 DNA follows: TGTGCCACCAGCAGAGATCTTGGGGCGGCCGGGGAGCTGTTTTTT. It yields the protein CATSRDLGAAGELFF. The chain recombines TRBV15 with TRBJ2-2; perhaps TRBD1 as D (5 bases). This CDR3 comprises 15 residues. Germline assignment: CDR1 LNHNV and CDR2 YYDKDF (reference sequence). V was trimmed by 0 bases and J by 6 bases, leaving 11 bases between them.

J is TRBJ1-3 and V is TRBV15, with a weak D call TRBD1 (5 bases). The germline V and J ends were trimmed by 1 base and 4 bases, with 11 bases remaining between them. Looked up from germline, CDR1 is LNHNV and CDR2 is YYDKDF (reference sequence). This CDR3 comprises 15 residues. This chain's CDR3 is CATSRARAGGNTIYF. CDR3 coding DNA: TGTGCCACCAGCAGAGCCAGGGCAGGAGGAAACACCATATATTTT.

About this clone: An end of the junction does not agree with germline; a read error may underlie this. The genes are TRBV7-9 and TRBJ2-1; no clear D. Germline V gene sequence: CDR1 SEHNR, CDR2 FQNEAQ (reference sequence). The CDR3 has 11 amino acids. The CDR3: CASSSFNEQFF. CDR3 DNA sequence: TGTGCCAGCAGCTCCTTCAATGAGCAGTTCTTC.